This TCR beta chain was sequenced during a study of cytomegalovirus exposure and HLA in healthy donors. Points from the study as a whole: For presence/absence analyses, sequencing depth was assumed to be roughly uniform across donors. A later analysis linked a missense variant in DCLRE1C to the trimming of TCR beta V and J genes.

Researchers ran the PCR with 60 Vbeta and 13 Jbeta primers. Assay used: immunoSEQ multiplex PCR; TCRdb lists only in-frame clones, some missing. The data hold 150,000 to 200,000 clones, with 68% observed a single time. This clone was recorded a few times. What it binds is unknown. This CDR3 contains 17 residues. The junction had 8 bases not matched to a gene; V was cut back by 1 base and J by 1 base. The germline CDR1 and CDR2 sequences are LGHNA and YNFKEQ. What was sequenced was PBMCs. V and J are TRBV4-2 and TRBJ2-7, with TRBD2 matching over 9 bases. The sequence was obtained from a man in his fifties in good health and CMV-seronegative. This CDR3 reads CASSQASGGFRSYEQYF. CDR3 bases: TGTGCCAGCAGCCAAGCCAGCGGGGGGTTCAGGTCCTACGAGCAGTACTTC.